This T cell receptor beta chain emerged from a study of quantifying T cell responses using KT2 cells. Overall study context: cDNA was made from DNase-treated RNA using alpha and beta constant primers.

V was pared by 2 bases and J by 1 base, with 9 bases between. The CDR3 extends over 15 amino acids. Germline CDR1 reads MNHEY; CDR2 reads SVGEGT. An oligo carrying a UMI was ligated to the cDNA 3' end. First-round PCR used approximately 4 cycles and beta primers RC1.1 and RC1.2 covering TRBC1 and TRBC2. TCRdb re-called the UMI-ligation and nested PCR reads with MiXCR, one entry per CDR3 protein. The sample holds tens of thousands of distinct CDR3 sequences, roughly 11% seen once. Known numbers of the T cell clone KT2 were added to PBMC. The receptor was isolated from a human donor. The sample was PBMCs spiked with cells of the T cell clone KT2. V gene TRBV6-2 or TRBV6-3 combines with J gene TRBJ1-5; tentative D call: TRBD1 (5 bases). The CDR3 nucleotides read TGTGCCAGCAGTTACGCAGGGTCCAGCAATCAGCCCCAGCATTTT. It translates to CASSYAGSSNQPQHF.